This TCR beta chain was identified in a study of beta chain features in type 1 diabetes. The study's findings and limits: All four CD4+ subsets from Type 1 diabetes patients carried moderately but significantly shorter TCRB CDR3s.

Every isolated RNA sample was fully reverse transcribed, so sequencing captured expressed TCRB transcripts. TCRdb keeps only in-frame clones here, not all; method: immunoSEQ multiplex PCR. This table holds around 360,000 clones, 10% to 15% found once. V dropped 2 bases and J dropped 5 bases, with 18 bases sitting between them. The CDR3 sequence is 15 residues long. CDR1 GTSNPN and CDR2 SVGIG come from the germline V gene (reference sequence). This clone has a handful of counts. Its specificity is not known. Specimen: naive CD4+ T cells from blood. This TCR was sampled from a woman under 30 with type 1 diabetes. The V call is TRBV30, the J call TRBJ1-1, with D hard to call. CDR3 sequence: CAWSIGLRVFTEAFF. CDR3 nucleotide sequence: TGTGCCTGGAGTATAGGACTGAGGGTATTTACTGAAGCTTTCTTT.